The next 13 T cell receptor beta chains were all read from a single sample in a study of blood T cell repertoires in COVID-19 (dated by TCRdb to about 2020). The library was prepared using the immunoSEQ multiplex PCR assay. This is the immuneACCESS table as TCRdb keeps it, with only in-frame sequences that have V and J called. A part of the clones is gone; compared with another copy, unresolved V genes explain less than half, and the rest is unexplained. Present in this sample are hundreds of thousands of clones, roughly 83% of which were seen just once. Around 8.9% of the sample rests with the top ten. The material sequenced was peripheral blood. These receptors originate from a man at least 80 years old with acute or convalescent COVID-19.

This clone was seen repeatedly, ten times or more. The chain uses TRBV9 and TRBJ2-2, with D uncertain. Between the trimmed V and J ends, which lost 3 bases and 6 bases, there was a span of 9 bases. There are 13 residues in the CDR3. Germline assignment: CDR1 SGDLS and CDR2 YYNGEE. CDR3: CASSGERAGELFF. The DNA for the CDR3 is TGTGCCAGCAGCGGAGAACGGGCCGGGGAGCTGTTTTTT.

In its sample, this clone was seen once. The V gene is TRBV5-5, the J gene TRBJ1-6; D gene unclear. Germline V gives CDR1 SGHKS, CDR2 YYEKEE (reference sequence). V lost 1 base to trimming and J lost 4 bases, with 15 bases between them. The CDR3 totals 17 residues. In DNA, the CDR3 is TGTGCCAGCAGCTTGCTCCCCGTGCGGCCGTATAATTCACCCCTCCACTTT. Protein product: CASSLLPVRPYNSPLHF.

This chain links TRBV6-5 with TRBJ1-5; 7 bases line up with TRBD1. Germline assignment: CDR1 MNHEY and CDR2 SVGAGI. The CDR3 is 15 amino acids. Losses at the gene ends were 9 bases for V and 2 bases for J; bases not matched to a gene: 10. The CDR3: CASSRQGGRNQPQHF. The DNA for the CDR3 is TGTGCCAGTTCCCGACAGGGTGGGCGCAATCAGCCCCAGCATTTT.

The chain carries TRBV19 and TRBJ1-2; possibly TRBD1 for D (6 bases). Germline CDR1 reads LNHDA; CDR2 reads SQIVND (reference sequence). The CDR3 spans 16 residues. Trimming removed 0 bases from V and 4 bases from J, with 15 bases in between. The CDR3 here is CASSIDNRVRGYGYTF. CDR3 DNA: TGTGCCAGTAGTATAGATAACAGGGTTCGGGGCTATGGCTACACCTTC.

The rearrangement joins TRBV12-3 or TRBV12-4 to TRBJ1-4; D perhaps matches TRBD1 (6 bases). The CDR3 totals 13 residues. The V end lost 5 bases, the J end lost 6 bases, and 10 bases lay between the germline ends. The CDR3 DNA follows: TGTGCCAGCAGTCCGACAGGATATGAAAAACTGTTTTTT. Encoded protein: CASSPTGYEKLFF.

The CDR3 protein is CASSVSGDTEAFF. The DNA of the CDR3 is TGTGCCAGCAGCGTTTCAGGGGACACTGAAGCTTTCTTT. The V and J genes are TRBV9 and TRBJ1-1; a possible D gene is TRBD1 (6 bases). CDR1 SGDLS and CDR2 YYNGEE come from the germline V gene. V lost 2 bases and J 3 bases, leaving 8 bases between the germline ends. This CDR3 is 13 amino acids long.

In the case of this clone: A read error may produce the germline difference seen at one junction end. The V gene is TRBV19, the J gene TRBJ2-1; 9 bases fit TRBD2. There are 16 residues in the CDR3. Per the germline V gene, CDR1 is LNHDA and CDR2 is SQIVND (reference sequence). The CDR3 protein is CANSLGTSYSYNEQFF. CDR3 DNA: TGTGCCAATAGTCTAGGGACTAGCTACTCCTACAATGAGCAGTTCTTC.

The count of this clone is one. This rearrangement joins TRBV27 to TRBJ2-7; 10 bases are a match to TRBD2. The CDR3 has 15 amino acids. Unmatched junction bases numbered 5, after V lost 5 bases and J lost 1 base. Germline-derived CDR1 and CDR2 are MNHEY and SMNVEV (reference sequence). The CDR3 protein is CASSRPGLASYEQYF. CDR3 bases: TGTGCCAGCAGTAGACCGGGACTAGCGTCCTACGAGCAGTACTTC.

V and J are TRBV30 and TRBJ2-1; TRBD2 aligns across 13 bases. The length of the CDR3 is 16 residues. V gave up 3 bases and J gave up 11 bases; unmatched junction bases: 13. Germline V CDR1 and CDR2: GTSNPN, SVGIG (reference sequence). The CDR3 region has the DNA TGTGCCTGGAGGGGGGGGGCCGGGACTAGCGGGGCTCAGCAGTTCTTC. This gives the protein CAWRGGAGTSGAQQFF.

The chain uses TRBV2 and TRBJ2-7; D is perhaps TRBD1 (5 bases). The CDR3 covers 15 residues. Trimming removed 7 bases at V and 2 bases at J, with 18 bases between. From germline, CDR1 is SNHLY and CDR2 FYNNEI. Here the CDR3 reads CASTLGASLTYEQYF. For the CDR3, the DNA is TGTGCCAGCACTTTAGGGGCGTCTCTGACCTACGAGCAGTACTTC.

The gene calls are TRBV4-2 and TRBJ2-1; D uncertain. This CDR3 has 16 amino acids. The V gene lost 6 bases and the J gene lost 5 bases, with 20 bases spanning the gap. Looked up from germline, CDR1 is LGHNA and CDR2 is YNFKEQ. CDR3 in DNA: TGTGCCAGCAGTCGAAGTGGCCCATTCAGGAACAATGAGCAGTTCTTC. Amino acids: CASSRSGPFRNNEQFF.

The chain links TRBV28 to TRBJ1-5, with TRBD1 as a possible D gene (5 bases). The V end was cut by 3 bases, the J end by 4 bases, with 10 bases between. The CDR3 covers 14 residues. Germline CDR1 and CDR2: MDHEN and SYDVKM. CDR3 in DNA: TGTGCCAGCAGTTTTGTAGGGGCTAATCAGCCCCAGCATTTT. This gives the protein CASSFVGANQPQHF.

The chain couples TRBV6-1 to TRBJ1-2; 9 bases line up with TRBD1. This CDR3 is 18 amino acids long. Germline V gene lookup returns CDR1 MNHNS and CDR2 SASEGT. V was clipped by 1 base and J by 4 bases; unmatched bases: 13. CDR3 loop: CASSEEDRGNQKSYGYTF. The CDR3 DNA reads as TGTGCCAGCAGTGAAGAGGACAGGGGAAACCAGAAATCCTATGGCTACACCTTC.